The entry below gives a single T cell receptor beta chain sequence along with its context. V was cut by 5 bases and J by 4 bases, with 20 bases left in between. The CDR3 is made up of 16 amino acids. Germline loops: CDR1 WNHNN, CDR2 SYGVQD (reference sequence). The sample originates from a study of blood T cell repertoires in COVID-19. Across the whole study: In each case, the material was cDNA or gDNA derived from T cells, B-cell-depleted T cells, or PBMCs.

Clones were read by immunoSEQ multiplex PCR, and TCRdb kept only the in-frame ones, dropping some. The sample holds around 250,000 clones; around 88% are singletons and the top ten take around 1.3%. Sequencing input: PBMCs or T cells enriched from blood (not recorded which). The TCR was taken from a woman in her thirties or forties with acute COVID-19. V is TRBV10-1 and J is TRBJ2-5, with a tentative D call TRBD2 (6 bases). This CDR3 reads CASSPQVGGPRETQYF. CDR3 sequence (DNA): TGCGCCAGCAGTCCCCAGGTTGGAGGGCCTCGAGAGACCCAGTACTTC.